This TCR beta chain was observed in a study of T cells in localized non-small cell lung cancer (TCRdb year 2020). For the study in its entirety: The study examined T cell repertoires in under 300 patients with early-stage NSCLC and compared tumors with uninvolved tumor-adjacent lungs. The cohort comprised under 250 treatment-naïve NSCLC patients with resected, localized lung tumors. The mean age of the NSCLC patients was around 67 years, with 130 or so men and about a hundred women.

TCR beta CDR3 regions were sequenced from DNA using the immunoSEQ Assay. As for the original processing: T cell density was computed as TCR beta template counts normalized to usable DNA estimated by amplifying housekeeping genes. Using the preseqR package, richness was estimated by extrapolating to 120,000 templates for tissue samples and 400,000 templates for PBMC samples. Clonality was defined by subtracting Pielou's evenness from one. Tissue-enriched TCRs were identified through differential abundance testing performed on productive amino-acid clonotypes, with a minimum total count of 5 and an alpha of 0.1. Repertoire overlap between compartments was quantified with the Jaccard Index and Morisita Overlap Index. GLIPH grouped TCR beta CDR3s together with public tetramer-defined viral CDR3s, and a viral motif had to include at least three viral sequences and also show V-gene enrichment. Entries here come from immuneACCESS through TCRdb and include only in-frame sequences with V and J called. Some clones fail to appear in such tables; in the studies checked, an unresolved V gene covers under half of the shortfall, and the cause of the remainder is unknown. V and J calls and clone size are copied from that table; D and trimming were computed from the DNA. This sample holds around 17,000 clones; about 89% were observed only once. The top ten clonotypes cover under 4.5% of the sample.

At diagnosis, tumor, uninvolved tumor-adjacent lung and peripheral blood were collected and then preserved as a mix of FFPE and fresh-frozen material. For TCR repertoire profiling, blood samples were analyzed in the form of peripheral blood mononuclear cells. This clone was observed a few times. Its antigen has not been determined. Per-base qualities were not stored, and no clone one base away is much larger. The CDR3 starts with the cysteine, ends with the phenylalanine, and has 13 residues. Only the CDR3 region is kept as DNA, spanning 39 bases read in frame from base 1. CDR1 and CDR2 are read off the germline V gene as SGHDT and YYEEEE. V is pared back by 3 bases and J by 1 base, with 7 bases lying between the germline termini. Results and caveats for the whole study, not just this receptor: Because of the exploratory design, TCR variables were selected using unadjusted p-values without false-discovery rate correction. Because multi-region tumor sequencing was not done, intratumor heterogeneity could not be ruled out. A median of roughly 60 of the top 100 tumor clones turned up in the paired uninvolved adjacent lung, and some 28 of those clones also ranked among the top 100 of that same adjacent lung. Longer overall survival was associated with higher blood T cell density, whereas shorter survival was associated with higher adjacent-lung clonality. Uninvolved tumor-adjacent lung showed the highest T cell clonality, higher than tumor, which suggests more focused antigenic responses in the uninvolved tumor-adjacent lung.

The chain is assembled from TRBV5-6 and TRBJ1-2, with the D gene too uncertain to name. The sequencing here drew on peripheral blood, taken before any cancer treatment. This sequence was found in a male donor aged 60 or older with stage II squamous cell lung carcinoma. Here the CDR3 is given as CASSSDVNYGYTF. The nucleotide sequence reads TGTGCCAGCAGCTCGGACGTTAACTATGGCTACACCTTC. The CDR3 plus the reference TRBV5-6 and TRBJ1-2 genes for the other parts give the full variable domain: DAGVTQSPTHLIKTRGQQVTLRCSPKSGHDTVSWYQQALGQGPQFIFQYYEEEERQRGNFPDRFSGHQFPNYSSELNVNALLLGDSALYLCASSSDVNYGYTFGSGTRLTVV.